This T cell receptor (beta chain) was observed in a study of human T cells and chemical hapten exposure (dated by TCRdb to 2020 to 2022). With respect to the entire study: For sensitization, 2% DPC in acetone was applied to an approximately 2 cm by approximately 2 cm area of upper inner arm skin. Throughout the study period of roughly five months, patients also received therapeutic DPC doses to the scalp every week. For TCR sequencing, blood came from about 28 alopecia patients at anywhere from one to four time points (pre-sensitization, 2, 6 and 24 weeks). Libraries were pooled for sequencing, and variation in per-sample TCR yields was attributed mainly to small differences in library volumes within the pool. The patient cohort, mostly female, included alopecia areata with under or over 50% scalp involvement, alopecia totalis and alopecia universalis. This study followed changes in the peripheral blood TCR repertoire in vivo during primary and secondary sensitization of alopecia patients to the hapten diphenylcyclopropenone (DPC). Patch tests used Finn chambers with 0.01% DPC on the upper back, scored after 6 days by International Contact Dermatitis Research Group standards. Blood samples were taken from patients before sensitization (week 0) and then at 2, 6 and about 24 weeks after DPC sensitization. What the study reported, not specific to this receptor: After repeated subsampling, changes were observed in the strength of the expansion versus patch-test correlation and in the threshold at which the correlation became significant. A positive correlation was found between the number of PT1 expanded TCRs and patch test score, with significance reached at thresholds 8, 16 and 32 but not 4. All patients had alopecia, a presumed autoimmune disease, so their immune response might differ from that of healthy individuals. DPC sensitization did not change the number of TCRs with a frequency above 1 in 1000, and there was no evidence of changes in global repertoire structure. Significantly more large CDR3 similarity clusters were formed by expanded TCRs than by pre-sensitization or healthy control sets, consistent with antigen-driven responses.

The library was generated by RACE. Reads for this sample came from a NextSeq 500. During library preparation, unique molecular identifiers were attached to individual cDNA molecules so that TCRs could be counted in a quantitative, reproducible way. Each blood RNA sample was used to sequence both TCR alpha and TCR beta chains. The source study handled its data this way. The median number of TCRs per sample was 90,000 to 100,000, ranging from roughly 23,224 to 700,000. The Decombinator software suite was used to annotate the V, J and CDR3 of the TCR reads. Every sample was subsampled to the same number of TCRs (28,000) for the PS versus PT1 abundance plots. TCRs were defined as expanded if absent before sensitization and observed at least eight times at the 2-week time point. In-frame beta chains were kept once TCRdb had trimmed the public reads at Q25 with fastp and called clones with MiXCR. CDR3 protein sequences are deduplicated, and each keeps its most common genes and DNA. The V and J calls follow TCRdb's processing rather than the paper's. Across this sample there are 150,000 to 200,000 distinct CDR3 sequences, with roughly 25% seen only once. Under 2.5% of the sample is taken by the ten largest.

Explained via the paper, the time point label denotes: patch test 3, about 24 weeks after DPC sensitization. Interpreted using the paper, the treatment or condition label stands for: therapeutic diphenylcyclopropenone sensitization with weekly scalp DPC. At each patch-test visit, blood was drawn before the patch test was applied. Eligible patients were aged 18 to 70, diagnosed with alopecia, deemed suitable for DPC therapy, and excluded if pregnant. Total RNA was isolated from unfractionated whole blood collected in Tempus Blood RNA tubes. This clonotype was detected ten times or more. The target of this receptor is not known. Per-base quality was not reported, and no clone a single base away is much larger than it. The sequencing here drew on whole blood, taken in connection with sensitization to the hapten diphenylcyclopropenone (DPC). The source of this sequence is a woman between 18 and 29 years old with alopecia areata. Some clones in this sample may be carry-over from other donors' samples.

The DNA sequence reads TGCAGCGTGGGACAGGGGCCCGGACTCGGCGAGCAGTACTTC. Its protein is CSVGQGPGLGEQYF. This chain joins TRBV29-1 to TRBJ2-7; the central 10 bases match TRBD1. The CDR3 sequence holds 14 residues, the cysteine and phenylalanine included. Only the CDR3 part of the read is kept: 42 bases, read in frame from the first base. Relative to germline, V is missing 6 bases and J is missing 6 bases, with 11 bases of the junction outside any gene match. In the germline V gene, CDR1 corresponds to SQVTM and CDR2 to ANQGSEA.